This T cell receptor (beta chain) was documented in a study of T-cell reconstitution after alpha-beta-depleted transplantation in children. Germline V lookup: CDR1 SGHRS, CDR2 YFSETQ. V was shortened by 0 bases and J by 4 bases, with 13 bases between the two germline ends. This CDR3 region has 16 residues. Construction of the TCRbeta library involved unique molecular identifiers. TCRdb re-analysed the PCR reads in MiXCR, keeping a single row per CDR3 protein. This sample has hundreds of thousands of distinct CDR3 sequences, with 15% to 20% found just once. The sample consisted of PBMCs, mostly from graft donor cells, taken 360 days after TCRalphabeta/CD19-depleted stem cell transplant. The TCR originated in a male patient between 2 and 15 years old who had a stem cell transplant for acute lymphoblastic leukemia, so the T cells may come from the graft donor. The rearrangement joins TRBV5-1 to TRBJ2-2; D is unclear. CDR3: CASSLEVVAATGELFF. The CDR3 coding sequence is TGCGCCAGCAGCTTGGAGGTTGTAGCCGCCACCGGGGAGCTGTTTTTT.